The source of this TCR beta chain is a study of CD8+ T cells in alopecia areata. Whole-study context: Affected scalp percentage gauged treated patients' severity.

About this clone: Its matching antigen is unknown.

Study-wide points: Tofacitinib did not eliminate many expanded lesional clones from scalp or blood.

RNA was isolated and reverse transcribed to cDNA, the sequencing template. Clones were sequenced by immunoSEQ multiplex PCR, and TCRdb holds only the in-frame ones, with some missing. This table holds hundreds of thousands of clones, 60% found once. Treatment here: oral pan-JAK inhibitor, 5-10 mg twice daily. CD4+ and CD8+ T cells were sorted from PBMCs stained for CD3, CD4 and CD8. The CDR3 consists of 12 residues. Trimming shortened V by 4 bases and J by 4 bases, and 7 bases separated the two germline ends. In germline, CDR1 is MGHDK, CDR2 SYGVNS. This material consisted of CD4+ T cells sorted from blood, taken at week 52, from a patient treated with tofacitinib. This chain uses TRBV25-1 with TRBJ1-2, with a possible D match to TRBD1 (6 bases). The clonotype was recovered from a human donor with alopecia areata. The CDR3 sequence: CASSAGAYGYTF. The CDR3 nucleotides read TGTGCCAGCAGTGCAGGGGCCTATGGCTACACCTTC.